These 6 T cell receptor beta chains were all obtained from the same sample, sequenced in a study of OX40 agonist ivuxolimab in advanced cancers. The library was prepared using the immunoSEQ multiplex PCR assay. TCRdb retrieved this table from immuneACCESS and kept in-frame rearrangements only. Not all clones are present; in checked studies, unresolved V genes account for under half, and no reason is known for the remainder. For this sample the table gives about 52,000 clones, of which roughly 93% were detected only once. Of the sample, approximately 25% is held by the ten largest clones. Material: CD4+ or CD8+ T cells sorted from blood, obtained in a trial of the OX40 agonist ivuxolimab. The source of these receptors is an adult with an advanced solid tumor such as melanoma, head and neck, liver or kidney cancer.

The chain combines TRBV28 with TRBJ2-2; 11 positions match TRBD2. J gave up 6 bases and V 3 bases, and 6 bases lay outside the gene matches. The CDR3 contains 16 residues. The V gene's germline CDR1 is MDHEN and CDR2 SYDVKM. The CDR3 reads CASSFDLAGGAGELFF. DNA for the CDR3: TGTGCCAGCAGTTTTGATCTAGCGGGAGGCGCCGGGGAGCTGTTTTTT.

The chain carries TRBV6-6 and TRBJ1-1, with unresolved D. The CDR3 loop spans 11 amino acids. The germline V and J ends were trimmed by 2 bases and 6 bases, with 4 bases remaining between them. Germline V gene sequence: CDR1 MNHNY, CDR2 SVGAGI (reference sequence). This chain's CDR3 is CASSYGAEAFF. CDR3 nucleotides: TGTGCCAGCAGTTACGGTGCTGAAGCTTTCTTT.

CDR3 bases: TGTGCCAGCAGCCCAACAGGGGAAATCGGGAATGAGCAGTTCTTC. Its protein product is CASSPTGEIGNEQFF. This chain links TRBV7-3 with TRBJ2-1; 7 bases match TRBD1. CDR3 length equals 15 residues. V trimming: 5 bases; J trimming: 7 bases; junction bases outside the gene matches: 11. The germline V gene has CDR1 SGHTA and CDR2 FQGTGA.

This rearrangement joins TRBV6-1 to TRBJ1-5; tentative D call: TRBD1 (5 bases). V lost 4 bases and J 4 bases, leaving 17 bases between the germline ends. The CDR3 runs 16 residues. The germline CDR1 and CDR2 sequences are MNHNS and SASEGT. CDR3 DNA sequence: TGTGCCAGCAGTGGGGGGGTCGTTCCGAATAATCAGCCCCAGCATTTT. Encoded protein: CASSGGVVPNNQPQHF.

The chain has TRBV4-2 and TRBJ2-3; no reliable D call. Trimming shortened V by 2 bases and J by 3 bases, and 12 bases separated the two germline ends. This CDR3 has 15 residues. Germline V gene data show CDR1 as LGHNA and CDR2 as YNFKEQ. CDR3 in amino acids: CASSQLGWETDTQYF. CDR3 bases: TGTGCCAGCAGCCAACTCGGTTGGGAAACAGATACGCAGTATTTT.

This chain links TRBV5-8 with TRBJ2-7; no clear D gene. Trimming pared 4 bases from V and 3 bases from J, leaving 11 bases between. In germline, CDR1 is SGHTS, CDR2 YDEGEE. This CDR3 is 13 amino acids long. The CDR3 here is CASSQDHRYEQYF. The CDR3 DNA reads TGTGCCAGCAGCCAAGATCATCGCTACGAGCAGTACTTC.